This TCR beta chain was captured by sequencing in a study of shared clonotypes between healthy human individuals. The CDR3 extends over 16 amino acids. The trim removed 1 base at V and 5 bases at J, leaving 8 bases unmatched. Germline lookup yields CDR1 SGHDN and CDR2 FVKESK. Comments on this clone: The antigen is not known.

Study observations and caveats: Estimated richness was generally greater in naive than memory subsets. Naive CD4 clonotypes were shared across a handful of donors at roughly 5%.

It was across several immunoSEQ plates that each subset's genomic DNA was evenly split. Each sorted subset replicate got 200 ng genomic DNA, around 29,000 genomes. Libraries were prepared by immunoSEQ multiplex PCR; TCRdb keeps only in-frame clonotypes and omits some of them. Among 2 million to 2.5 million clones listed, over 85% were seen once. This TCR was sampled from a young man in good health. Some clones in this sample may be carry-over from other donors' samples. This chain uses TRBV14 with TRBJ2-1; 7 nucleotides align to TRBD1. The material sequenced was naive CD4+ T cells from PBMCs. Subset in this sample: CD45RA+ positively selected. CDR3 nucleotides: TGTGCCAGCAGCCAAGTTTTGGGCCAGGGGGACAATGAGCAGTTCTTC. It translates to CASSQVLGQGDNEQFF. Based on the CDR3 plus reference TRBV14 and TRBJ2-1, the full variable domain is EAGVTQFPSHSVIEKGQTVTLRCDPISGHDNLYWYRRVMGKEIKFLLHFVKESKQDESGMPNNRFLAERTGGTYSTLKVQPAELEDSGVYFCASSQVLGQGDNEQFFGPGTRLTVL.